The T cell receptor beta chain described here comes from a study of Graves' ophthalmopathy and Graves' hyperthyroidism. The overall study: Before any treatment was given, at initial diagnosis, peripheral blood was collected.

Concerning this clonotype: Antigen: not known. At one boundary the junction diverges from the germline segment, which might be a read error.

Findings of the study overall: Most expanded thyroid clonotypes above 0.001 frequency also appeared in blood.

Germline-derived CDR1 and CDR2 are WSHSY and SAAADI. The CDR3 has 15 residues. Investigators amplified TCR beta CDR3 regions from RNA transcripts. HTBI primers were employed in first-round RT-PCR, then a second-round multiplex PCR followed. One entry per CDR3 protein, called by TCRdb with MiXCR from the multiplex PCR reads. The sample holds 650,000 to 900,000 distinct CDR3 sequences; 40% are singletons and the top ten take approximately 46%. The receptor was derived from an adult man with Graves' ophthalmopathy. The sequencing input was peripheral blood. This chain joins TRBV10-2 and TRBJ2-5; D may be TRBD1 (5 bases). The CDR3 loop reads CASSYSTLFEGAQYF. The DNA for the CDR3 is TGTGCCAGCAGTTACTCGACTCTCTTCGAAGGGGCCCAGTACTTC.